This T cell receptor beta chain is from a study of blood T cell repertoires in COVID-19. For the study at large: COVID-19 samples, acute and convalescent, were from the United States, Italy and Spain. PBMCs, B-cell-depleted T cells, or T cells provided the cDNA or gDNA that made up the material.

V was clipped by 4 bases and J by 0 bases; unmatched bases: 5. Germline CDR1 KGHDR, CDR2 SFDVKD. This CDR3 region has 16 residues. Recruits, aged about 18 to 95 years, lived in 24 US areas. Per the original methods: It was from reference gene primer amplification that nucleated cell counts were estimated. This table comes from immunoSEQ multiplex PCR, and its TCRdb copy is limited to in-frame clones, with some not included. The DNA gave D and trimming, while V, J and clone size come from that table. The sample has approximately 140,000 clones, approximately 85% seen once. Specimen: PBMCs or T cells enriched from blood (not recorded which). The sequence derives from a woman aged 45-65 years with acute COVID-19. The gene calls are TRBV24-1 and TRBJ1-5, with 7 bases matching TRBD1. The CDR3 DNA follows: TGTGCCACCAGTGACGGGACAGTGTATAGCAATCAGCCCCAGCATTTT. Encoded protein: CATSDGTVYSNQPQHF.